A selection of T cell receptor beta chains follows, all from one sample in a study of shared clonotypes between healthy human individuals. TCRdb keeps only in-frame clones here, not all; method: immunoSEQ multiplex PCR. The profile shows millions of clones, about 92% of them singletons. The sequencing sample was made of naive CD8+ T cells from PBMCs. Source of these receptors: a man aged 18 to 35 in good health. Some clones in this sample may be carry-over from other donors' samples. CDR3s include the opening cysteine and the closing phenylalanine or tryptophan. The D gene is left open where the match is weak. Only part of the rows carry a size: once, few, many, or a class if the clone is expanded.

clone_size	v_call	d_call	j_call	cdr3_aa	cdr3_nt
-	TRBV28	TRBD1	TRBJ1-1	CASSLLPGQGSEAFF	TGTGCCAGCAGTCTTCTCCCGGGACAGGGGTCTGAAGCTTTCTTT
-	TRBV27	-	TRBJ2-1	CASSHPGNEQFF	TGTGCCAGCAGTCACCCGGGTAATGAGCAGTTCTTC
-	TRBV23-1	-	TRBJ1-2	CASSFRVIYGYTF	TGCGCCAGCAGCTTCAGGGTAATTTATGGCTACACCTTC
-	TRBV30	-	TRBJ1-2	CAWKRGTDSAPNYGYTF	TGTGCCTGGAAGAGGGGAACGGACAGCGCGCCTAACTATGGCTACACCTTC
-	TRBV4-3	-	TRBJ1-1	CASSQDLGGRSF	TGCGCCAGCAGCCAAGATCTGGGGGGCCGCTCGTTT
-	TRBV30	-	TRBJ2-7	CAWSVKEWGLNYEQYF	TGTGCCTGGAGTGTTAAGGAGTGGGGCCTCAACTACGAGCAGTACTTC
-	TRBV7-3	TRBD1	TRBJ2-1	CASSLDRAPRNEQFF	TGTGCCAGCAGCTTAGACAGGGCTCCTCGGAATGAGCAGTTCTTC
-	TRBV28	TRBD1	TRBJ1-2	CASIETGGDYGYTF	TGTGCCAGCATTGAAACAGGGGGCGACTATGGCTACACCTTC
-	TRBV7-9	-	TRBJ2-3	CASSRPGTSTDTQYF	TGTGCCAGCAGTAGACCCGGGACTAGCACAGATACGCAGTATTTT
-	TRBV4-3	-	TRBJ2-5	CASSQESGEETQYF	TGCGCCAGCAGCCAAGAAAGTGGGGAAGAGACCCAGTACTTC
-	TRBV27	-	TRBJ2-7	CATQDGGGHYEQYF	TGTGCCACCCAGGACGGCGGGGGACATTACGAGCAGTACTTC
-	TRBV4-3	-	TRBJ2-1	CASSQDVSSIGYNEQFF	TGCGCCAGCAGCCAAGACGTCTCTAGTATAGGCTACAATGAGCAGTTCTTC
-	TRBV5-1	-	TRBJ2-3	CASSPTSASTDTQYF	TGCGCCAGCAGCCCAACTAGTGCTAGCACAGATACGCAGTATTTT
-	TRBV29-1	TRBD1	TRBJ2-1	CSGHRGESYNEQFF	TGCAGCGGGCACAGGGGAGAGTCCTACAATGAGCAGTTCTTC
-	TRBV10-3	TRBD1	TRBJ1-4	CAISEWTGEGEKLFF	TGTGCCATCAGTGAGTGGACAGGGGAGGGTGAAAAACTGTTTTTT
-	TRBV5-6	-	TRBJ2-6	CASSLWGPGQSSGANVLTF	TGTGCCAGCAGCTTGTGGGGGCCGGGGCAGAGCTCTGGGGCCAACGTCCTGACTTTC
-	TRBV11-2	-	TRBJ2-7	CASSLIWGRQYEQYF	TGTGCCAGCAGCTTAATATGGGGCAGACAGTACGAGCAGTACTTC
-	TRBV19	-	TRBJ2-1	CASSIGRSLDNEQFF	TGTGCCAGTAGTATCGGGCGGAGCCTTGACAATGAGCAGTTCTTC
-	TRBV6-6	TRBD2	TRBJ2-7	CASSSGTSLHEQYF	TGTGCCAGCAGTTCCGGGACTAGTCTCCACGAGCAGTACTTC
-	TRBV9	-	TRBJ2-1	CASSVEDYYNEQFF	TGTGCCAGCAGCGTAGAGGACTATTACAATGAGCAGTTCTTC
once	TRBV15	-	TRBJ1-2	CATSSDSPSGSNYGYTF	TGTGCCACCAGCAGTGACTCTCCGTCGGGGTCTAACTATGGCTACACCTTC
-	TRBV5-4	-	TRBJ2-5	CASTLEGETQYF	TGTGCCAGCACCCTAGAGGGGGAGACCCAGTACTTC
-	TRBV29-1	TRBD1	TRBJ2-5	CSVGGQGRETQYF	TGCAGCGTTGGTGGACAGGGACGAGAGACCCAGTACTTC
-	TRBV19	-	TRBJ2-7	CASSIVTGPEQYF	TGTGCCAGTAGTATCGTAACGGGGCCCGAGCAGTACTTC
once	TRBV15	-	TRBJ2-1	CATSAQGEDEQFF	TGTGCCACCAGCGCCCAAGGGGAGGATGAGCAGTTCTTC
once	TRBV15	TRBD1	TRBJ2-4	CATTQGRNIQYF	TGTGCCACTACACAGGGGCGAAACATTCAGTACTTC
once	TRBV10-3	TRBD2	TRBJ2-2	CAIRATSGNTGELFF	TGTGCCATCAGGGCGACTAGCGGGAACACCGGGGAGCTGTTTTTT
-	TRBV19	TRBD2	TRBJ2-1	CASFPRAGGYNEQFF	TGTGCCAGTTTTCCCAGAGCGGGGGGCTACAATGAGCAGTTCTTC
-	TRBV7-6	-	TRBJ1-1	CASSPRSGSPSTEAFF	TGTGCCAGCAGCCCAAGAAGCGGCAGCCCGAGCACTGAAGCTTTCTTT
-	TRBV6-1	TRBD2	TRBJ2-3	CASSETSGRARNTQYF	TGTGCCAGCAGTGAGACTAGCGGGAGGGCTAGGAATACGCAGTATTTT
-	TRBV4-3	TRBD2	TRBJ2-3	CASSQERGLAGNTDTQYF	TGCGCCAGCAGCCAAGAGCGGGGACTAGCGGGGAACACAGATACGCAGTATTTT
-	TRBV7-9	TRBD1	TRBJ1-2	CASSSRQGDYGYTF	TGTGCCAGCAGCTCACGACAGGGAGACTATGGCTACACCTTC
-	TRBV2	-	TRBJ2-7	CASIGYEQYF	TGTGCCAGCATCGGGTACGAGCAGTACTTC
-	TRBV27	-	TRBJ2-2	CASKRVSTPDQLFF	TGTGCCAGCAAGAGGGTTTCCACACCGGACCAGCTGTTTTTT
-	TRBV4-1	-	TRBJ2-1	CASSQGPERSYNEQFF	TGCGCCAGCAGCCAGGGGCCGGAGAGATCCTACAATGAGCAGTTCTTC
-	TRBV5-8	-	TRBJ2-4	CASSPTREGIQYF	TGTGCCAGCAGTCCTACCCGTGAGGGCATTCAGTACTTC
-	TRBV5-3	TRBD2	TRBJ2-2	CARSFGLTNPGLADANTGELFF	TGTGCCAGAAGCTTTGGGCTGACCAACCCGGGACTAGCAGACGCGAACACCGGGGAGCTGTTTTTT
-	TRBV11-2	TRBD2	TRBJ2-5	CASSFAQFGLAGEKETQYF	TGTGCCAGCAGCTTCGCGCAATTCGGACTAGCGGGAGAAAAAGAGACCCAGTACTTC
-	TRBV28	TRBD1	TRBJ2-2	CASRPGQGKTGELFF	TGTGCCAGCAGACCGGGACAGGGAAAAACCGGGGAGCTGTTTTTT
-	TRBV10-3	TRBD1	TRBJ1-1	CAISDGGQGIKEAFF	TGTGCCATCAGTGATGGTGGACAGGGTATTAAGGAAGCTTTCTTT